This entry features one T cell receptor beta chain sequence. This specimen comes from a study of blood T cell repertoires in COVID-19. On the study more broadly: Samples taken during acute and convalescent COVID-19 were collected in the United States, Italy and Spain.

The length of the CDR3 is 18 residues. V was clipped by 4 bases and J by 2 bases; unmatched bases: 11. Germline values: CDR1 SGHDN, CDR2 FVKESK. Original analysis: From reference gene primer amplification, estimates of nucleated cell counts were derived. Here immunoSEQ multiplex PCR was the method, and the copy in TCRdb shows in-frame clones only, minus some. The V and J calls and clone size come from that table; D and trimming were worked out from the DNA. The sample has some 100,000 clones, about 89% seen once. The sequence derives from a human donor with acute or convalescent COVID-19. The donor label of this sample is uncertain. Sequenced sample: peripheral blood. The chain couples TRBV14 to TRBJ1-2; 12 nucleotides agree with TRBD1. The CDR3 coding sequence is TGTGCCAGCAGCCTCACCGGGACAGGGGGCTTTGCCAACTATGGCTACACCTTC. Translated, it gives CASSLTGTGGFANYGYTF.